A single sample gave rise to the 6 T cell receptor beta chains below, sequenced in a study of OX40 agonist ivuxolimab in advanced cancers. Library preparation used the immunoSEQ multiplex PCR assay. TCRdb mirrors the immuneACCESS table, restricted to in-frame sequences. Some clones are absent from its copies; in checked studies, under half trace to an unresolved V gene, and the reason for the others is unknown. The sample profile shows some 98,000 clones; 91% of them were found once. The ten largest clonotypes hold around 0.32% of the sample. The material sequenced was CD4+ or CD8+ T cells sorted from blood, taken in a trial of the OX40 agonist ivuxolimab. The receptor set was obtained from an adult with an advanced solid tumor such as melanoma, head and neck, liver or kidney cancer.

J is TRBJ2-1 and V is TRBV5-1, with D perhaps matching TRBD1 (6 bases). This CDR3 has 15 amino acids. The V end was cut by 5 bases, the J end by 0 bases, with 12 bases between. Germline assignment: CDR1 SGHRS and CDR2 YFSETQ. The CDR3 DNA sequence: TGCGCCAGCAGGTATGGGACAACCTCCTACAATGAGCAGTTCTTC. Protein sequence: CASRYGTTSYNEQFF. Full variable domain (missing parts from reference TRBV5-1 and TRBJ2-1): KAGVTQTPRYLIKTRGQQVTLSCSPISGHRSVSWYQQTPGQGLQFLFEYFSETQRNKGNFPGRFSGRQFSNSRSEMNVSTLELGDSALYLCASRYGTTSYNEQFFGPGTRLTVL.

This chain links TRBV30 with TRBJ2-7, with TRBD1 matching over 8 bases. Germline V gives CDR1 GTSNPN, CDR2 SVGIG (reference sequence). The V segment lost 3 bases and the J segment 4 bases; nucleotides outside the gene matches: 14. This CDR3 is 16 amino acids long. In DNA form, the CDR3 reads TGTGCCTGGAGAAAGCGGACAGGGAGCTTCTGGTACGAGCAGTACTTC. Its protein is CAWRKRTGSFWYEQYF.

Here the CDR3 reads CASSPTGTGFLDSYNSPLHF. The CDR3 nucleotides are TGTGCCAGCAGCCCTACCGGGACAGGGTTTCTCGACTCCTATAATTCACCCCTCCACTTT. The rearrangement joins TRBV27 to TRBJ1-6; the match to TRBD1 covers 9 bases. There are 20 residues in the CDR3. Germline-derived CDR1 and CDR2 are MNHEY and SMNVEV (reference sequence). Trimming cost V 6 bases and J 0 bases; bases outside gene matches: 15.

J is TRBJ2-7 and V is TRBV11-2; TRBD2 aligns across 10 bases. CDR3 length: 17 residues. Germline loops: CDR1 SGHAT, CDR2 FQNNGV. V gave up 5 bases and J gave up 3 bases; unmatched junction bases: 13. CDR3 protein: CASSRITSGTFYYEQYF. The CDR3 DNA is TGTGCCAGCAGCCGAATTACTAGCGGGACTTTCTACTACGAGCAGTACTTC.

V is TRBV6-6 and J is TRBJ2-3, with TRBD1 identical over 10 bases. J was trimmed by 3 bases and V by 4 bases; bases with no gene match: 7. Germline CDR1 is MNHNY and CDR2 is SVGAGI (reference sequence). The CDR3 spans 16 residues. DNA for the CDR3: TGTGCCAGCAGTTCTAGTGTGGGACAGGGGACAGATACGCAGTATTTT. It translates to CASSSSVGQGTDTQYF.

V usage is TRBV4-3 and J usage is TRBJ2-4, with 8 bases matching TRBD1. CDR1 is LGHNA, CDR2 YSLEER, per germline. J was trimmed by 4 bases and V by 1 base; bases with no gene match: 9. This CDR3 has 17 amino acids. The DNA of the CDR3 is TGCGCCAGCAGCCAAGCGGTTGGACAGGGACTGAAAAACATTCAGTACTTC. Its protein product is CASSQAVGQGLKNIQYF.